This entry features one T cell receptor (beta chain) sequence. Repertoires were generated with immunoSEQ multiplex PCR, while TCRdb's copy carries only in-frame clones and drops some. The repertoire consists of about 94,000 clones, with under 95% occurring once and the leading ten covering almost 1%. These data belong to a study of T cell changes during pregnancy in multiple sclerosis. The source was peripheral blood, collected after pregnancy. This sequence originates from a female donor with multiple sclerosis, enrolled in a pregnancy study.

The CDR3 sequence: CAWRLAGVVGELFF. The CDR3 bases are TGTGCCTGGCGACTAGCGGGAGTGGTCGGGGAGCTGTTTTTT. The V and J genes are TRBV30 and TRBJ2-2; TRBD2 matches at 12 bases. The ends lost 5 bases at V and 7 bases at J; junction bases unmatched: 5. Germline V gene sequence: CDR1 GTSNPN, CDR2 SVGIG (reference sequence). The CDR3 extends over 14 amino acids.